This entry lists 26 T cell receptor beta chains sequenced from one sample in a study of blood T cells in healthy people across ages. Through a sample-barcoded 5' primer and a J-beta primer mix, a second PCR was run for 7 to 11 cycles. One entry per CDR3 protein results from TCRdb running MiXCR on the 5' RACE reads. The data show about 830,000 distinct CDR3 sequences, with around 62% seen just once and around 30% held by the top ten. The source material was blood. These receptor sequences come from a man under 40 in good health.

The V call is TRBV29-1, the J call TRBJ2-1; 7 bases align to TRBD2. The trim removed 7 bases at V and 10 bases at J, leaving 10 bases unmatched. Germline CDR1 reads SQVTM; CDR2 reads ANQGSEA. The CDR3 length is 12 residues. CDR3 DNA sequence: TGCAGCGAGATGGGGGGAGCGGGGGAGCAGTTCTTC. It encodes CSEMGGAGEQFF.

The chain combines TRBV27 with TRBJ2-7; 7 nucleotides line up with TRBD1. The J call may be faulty, since TRBJ2-5 better matches the DNA end. Per germline, CDR1 MNHEY and CDR2 SMNVEV (reference sequence). CDR3 size: 12 residues. CDR3 nucleotides: TGTGCCAGCAGCCACAGGGGAGAGACCCAGTACTTC. It codes for CASSHRGETQYF.

The V gene is TRBV28, the J gene TRBJ2-3, with 9 bases fitting TRBD1. Germline V gene lookup returns CDR1 MDHEN and CDR2 SYDVKM. CDR3 length: 19 amino acids. Trimming cost V 6 bases and J 4 bases; bases outside gene matches: 20. Here the CDR3 DNA reads TGTGCCAGCAGCTTTTCCACCGGGACAGGGAACCAGGGGGCAGATACGCAGTATTTT. Its translation: CASSFSTGTGNQGADTQYF.

A few counts support this clonotype. In DNA form, the CDR3 reads TGCAGCGTACACAGGGGGCTTTACACAGATACGCAGTATTTT. Its translation: CSVHRGLYTDTQYF. The gene calls are TRBV29-1 and TRBJ2-3, with 9 bases aligning to TRBD1. After removal of 6 bases from V and 2 bases from J, the junction contained 6 bases not matched to a gene. CDR1 and CDR2 (germline): SQVTM, ANQGSEA. The CDR3 is made up of 14 amino acids.

The chain recombines TRBV6-4 with TRBJ2-3; no reliable D call. The CDR3 covers 12 residues. Germline V gene lookup returns CDR1 MRHNA and CDR2 SNTAGT. Trimming took off 2 bases at V and 10 bases at J, with 10 bases between the two ends. Written as DNA, the CDR3 is TGTGCCAGCAGTGACACCGCTAGGGCGCAGTATTTT. Translation: CASSDTARAQYF.

This clonotype was picked up one time. The chain has TRBV28 and TRBJ1-2; D unclear. The V gene's germline CDR1 is MDHEN and CDR2 SYDVKM. This CDR3 region has 17 residues. The V end lost 6 bases, the J end lost 2 bases, and 22 bases lay between the germline ends. CDR3 in DNA: TGTGCCAGCAGAGCCAACCCCGGACGAGGTGTCAACTATGGCTACACCTTC. Translation: CASRANPGRGVNYGYTF.

The rearrangement links TRBV29-1 to TRBJ2-7; D gene ambiguous. The CDR3 length is 20 residues. The germline gives CDR1 SQVTM, CDR2 ANQGSEA. Trimming removed 5 bases at V and 3 bases at J, with 35 bases between. Written as DNA, the CDR3 is TGCAGCGTTCGACGTGGGTCGTGGGTTGGCCCGGTTGAAGTACGCTACGAGCAGTACTTC. This gives the protein CSVRRGSWVGPVEVRYEQYF.

This chain joins TRBV3-1 and TRBJ2-3; possible D gene TRBD2, 7 bases. Germline CDR1 LGHDT, CDR2 YNNKEL (reference sequence). V shed 4 bases and J shed 6 bases, with 17 bases lying between them. The CDR3 runs 15 residues. The CDR3 DNA is TGTGCCAGCAGCCTACCGGACGGGGGGCTGGATACGCAGTATTTT. This encodes CASSLPDGGLDTQYF.

This clonotype was observed a handful of times. The rearrangement uses TRBV20-1 and TRBJ2-4, with D possibly TRBD2 on 5 matching bases. With 2 bases removed from V and 13 bases from J, the gap between germline ends came to 21 bases. This CDR3 has 14 amino acids. CDR1 is DFQATT and CDR2 is SNEGSKA in the germline V gene (reference sequence). The CDR3: CSARLNMRAGEQYF. The CDR3 nucleotides are TGCAGTGCTAGACTCAACATGAGGGCCGGGGAGCAGTACTTC.

There are a few counts of this clonotype. V gene TRBV7-2 combines with J gene TRBJ2-3; 12 bases line up with TRBD2. CDR3 size: 15 residues. CDR1 SGHTA and CDR2 FQGNSA come from the germline V gene. The J segment lost 1 base and the V segment lost 5 bases, leaving 1 base of the junction unmatched. CDR3 nucleotides: TGTGCCAGCAGCGGACTAGCGGGGCGCACAGATACGCAGTATTTT. As protein: CASSGLAGRTDTQYF. The variable domain in full, with the rest retrieved from reference TRBV7-2 and TRBJ2-3, is GAGVSQSPSNKVTEKGKDVELRCDPISGHTALYWYRQSLGQGLEFLIYFQGNSAPDKSGLPSDRFSAERTGGSVSTLTIQRTQQEDSAVYLCASSGLAGRTDTQYFGPGTRLTVL.

As for this clonotype: Its ends do not fully match the called genes, so a read error is possible. The rearrangement links TRBV20-1 to TRBJ2-1; 7 bases align to TRBD1. The CDR3 extends over 15 amino acids. The germline V gene encodes CDR1 DFQATT and CDR2 SNEGSKA (reference sequence). This CDR3 reads CGARTLGQLYNEQFF. CDR3 in DNA: TGCGGTGCTCGGACCTTGGGACAGCTCTACAATGAGCAGTTCTTC.

The chain uses TRBV14 and TRBJ2-6; D may correspond to TRBD1 or TRBD2 (5 bases each). CDR3 length: 18 residues. Germline CDR1 SGHDN, CDR2 FVKESK. Trimming removed 9 bases from V and 1 base from J, with 22 bases in between. CDR3 coding DNA: TGTGCCAGTCCCGGGGCAAGAACAAGTGTTTCTGGGGCCAACGTCCTGACTTTC. Protein sequence: CASPGARTSVSGANVLTF. Supplemented by reference TRBV14 and TRBJ2-6, the full variable domain reads EAGVTQFPSHSVIEKGQTVTLRCDPISGHDNLYWYRRVMGKEIKFLLHFVKESKQDESGMPNNRFLAERTGGTYSTLKVQPAELEDSGVYFCASPGARTSVSGANVLTFGAGSRLTVL.

The CDR3, as DNA: TGTGCCAGCACTTCAAATTCACCCCTCCACTTT. As protein: CASTSNSPLHF. The V gene is TRBV2, the J gene TRBJ1-6; D call uncertain. The germline V gene encodes CDR1 SNHLY and CDR2 FYNNEI. This CDR3 comprises 11 residues. Trimming took 7 bases from V and 7 from J, leaving 5 bases between them.

The chain carries TRBV15 and TRBJ2-5; TRBD1 matches 7 bases. The CDR3 contains 13 residues. Trimming at V came to 4 bases and at J to 4 bases, leaving 3 bases not matched to a gene. CDR1 and CDR2 (germline): LNHNV, YYDKDF (reference sequence). The CDR3 is CATSTTGRETQYF. The CDR3 nucleotides read TGTGCCACCAGCACGACAGGGCGAGAGACCCAGTACTTC.

V is TRBV24-1 and J is TRBJ2-7; D gene unclear. V shed 4 bases and J shed 4 bases, with 10 bases lying between them. Germline V CDR1 and CDR2: KGHDR, SFDVKD. This CDR3 has 13 amino acids. This CDR3 reads CATSDSLRYEQYF. The DNA of the CDR3 is TGTGCCACCAGTGACTCCCTACGATACGAGCAGTACTTC.

This clonotype is a singleton in its sample. The rearrangement links TRBV4-1 to TRBJ2-3; no firm D call. The germline V gene has CDR1 MGHRA and CDR2 YSYEKL. Trimming stripped 0 bases from V and 4 bases from J, with 8 bases between. This CDR3 is 14 amino acids long. The CDR3 loop reads CASSQDDTADTQYF. The CDR3 DNA sequence: TGCGCCAGCAGCCAAGATGACACTGCAGATACGCAGTATTTT.

This clonotype has a count of ten or more. The chain carries TRBV7-2 and TRBJ2-1, with 8 positions matching TRBD1. In germline, CDR1 is SGHTA, CDR2 FQGNSA. CDR3 length: 14 amino acids. V shed 8 bases, J shed 2 bases, and the junction held 5 bases outside the gene matches. The CDR3 DNA sequence: TGTGCCAGCCGCCCAGGGGGCGCCTACAATGAGCAGTTCTTC. Residues: CASRPGGAYNEQFF.

This clonotype was counted a few times. This chain joins TRBV27 and TRBJ2-7; D gene unclear. Trimming cost V 7 bases and J 3 bases, with 10 bases left between them. The CDR3 is 12 amino acids. The germline CDR1 and CDR2 sequences are MNHEY and SMNVEV (reference sequence). The CDR3 region has the DNA TGTGCCAGCACCGCTTCGAACTACGAGCAGTACTTC. This gives the protein CASTASNYEQYF.

About this clonotype itself: One end of the junction fails to match germline, which may point to a read error. V gene TRBV6-6 combines with J gene TRBJ1-5; 8 nucleotides line up with TRBD1. Germline V gene lookup returns CDR1 MNHNY and CDR2 SVGAGI (reference sequence). The CDR3 consists of 14 residues. CDR3 sequence reads: CTSIDGQGGKPQHF. Here the CDR3 DNA reads TGTACCAGCATCGATGGACAGGGAGGAAAGCCCCAGCATTTT.

This chain links TRBV11-2 with TRBJ1-1; 7 nucleotides align to TRBD1. Per germline, CDR1 SGHAT and CDR2 FQNNGV. The V gene end was trimmed by 1 base and the J gene end by 11 bases; junction bases not matched to a gene: 10. The CDR3 consists of 14 residues. CDR3 nucleotides: TGTGCCAGCAGCTTAGCATTACAGGGGAAGCAGGCTTTCTTT. It yields the protein CASSLALQGKQAFF. Drawing the rest from reference TRBV11-2 and TRBJ1-1, the complete variable domain is EAGVAQSPRYKIIEKRQSVAFWCNPISGHATLYWYQQILGQGPKLLIQFQNNGVVDDSQLPKDRFSAERLKGVDSTLKIQPAKLEDSAVYLCASSLALQGKQAFFGQGTRLTVV.

Written as DNA, the CDR3 is TGTGCCAGCAGTGAACCGTCAAGCTCCTACAATGAGCAGTTCTTC. Its protein is CASSEPSSSYNEQFF. The chain has TRBV6-5 and TRBJ2-1; unclear D gene. The V end lost 5 bases, the J end lost 0 bases, and 11 bases lay between the germline ends. Germline V CDR1 and CDR2: MNHEY, SVGAGI. CDR3 length: 15 residues.

This clonotype was observed once. The chain links TRBV24-1 to TRBJ2-7; D is unresolved. V lost 1 base, J lost 9 bases, and 6 bases lay in between. The CDR3 contains 11 residues. Per the germline V gene, CDR1 is KGHDR and CDR2 is SFDVKD. The CDR3 loop reads CATSDFTTQYF. The CDR3 DNA sequence: TGTGCCACCAGTGATTTTACAACGCAGTACTTC.

The chain recombines TRBV20-1 with TRBJ2-7, with 7 bases fitting TRBD2. Germline values: CDR1 DFQATT, CDR2 SNEGSKA (reference sequence). This CDR3 contains 14 residues. V shed 3 bases and J 3 bases; nucleotides not matched to a gene: 8. The CDR3 DNA reads as TGCAGTGCTAGGGGGGGGACCTTTTTCTACGAGCAGTACTTC. This codes for CSARGGTFFYEQYF.

This chain connects TRBV6-2 or TRBV6-3 to TRBJ2-7; maybe TRBD1 (6 bases). The CDR3 spans 15 residues. Germline-derived CDR1 and CDR2 are MNHEY and SVGEGT. Trimming removed 4 bases at V and 1 base at J, with 14 bases between. The CDR3 nucleotides read TGTGCCAGCAGTTCCCCATCGACAGGATCCTACGAGCAGTACTTC. Amino acid sequence: CASSSPSTGSYEQYF.

This sequence joins TRBV5-5 and TRBJ2-3; 9 bases match TRBD2. After removal of 2 bases from V and 4 bases from J, the junction contained 5 bases not matched to a gene. Germline loops: CDR1 SGHKS, CDR2 YYEKEE (reference sequence). This CDR3 region has 15 residues. The CDR3 loop is CASSFWTSESDTQYF. As DNA, the CDR3 is TGTGCCAGCAGCTTTTGGACTAGCGAATCAGATACGCAGTATTTT.

The chain has TRBV2 and TRBJ2-7; D is perhaps TRBD2 (7 bases). The CDR3 runs 15 residues. Trimming took 4 bases from V and 5 from J, leaving 18 bases between them. CDR1 is SNHLY and CDR2 is FYNNEI in the germline V gene. The CDR3: CASSGGWGGLHEQYF. In nucleotides, the CDR3 is TGTGCCAGCAGTGGCGGCTGGGGGGGCCTCCACGAGCAGTACTTC.